The present TCR beta chain was sequenced within a study of blood T cell repertoires in COVID-19 (dated by TCRdb to 2020 to 2022). Notes on the research overall: Collaborator samples came from the United States, Italy and Spain and covered acute and convalescent phases of COVID-19. Subjects who had been exposed to COVID-19, were actively infected with it, or had recovered from it provided the deeply sampled blood TCRbeta repertoires that made up the dataset. The samples were drawn from two sources: the first 160 participants of the ongoing ImmuneRACE study, and 1,200 or so subjects contributed by 6 global collaborators. The material from the prospective study consisted of cDNA or gDNA derived from T cells, B-cell-depleted T cells, or PBMCs. Where HLA class I and class II types were available, the types were taken from metadata supplied by the sample provider, not from assay-based typing. The repertoires were made available in a free public database intended to serve as a resource for research on the immune response to SARS-CoV-2. Sample metadata almost always included a de-identified subject ID, COVID-19 status, age in years and sex.

Participants in the prospective study were enrolled through a virtual design, were aged roughly 18 to 100 years, and lived in roughly 24 United States geographic areas. In the prospective study, participants were assigned to cohorts based on the clinical history participants reported in a screening survey and a study questionnaire. Each participant in the prospective study had whole blood, serum and a nasopharyngeal or oropharyngeal swab collected by mobile phlebotomists. Additional blood draws and questionnaires over an approximately 2-month period could optionally be provided by prospective study participants. Prospective study blood samples were shipped either frozen or at room temperature before DNA extraction. From the cysteine through the phenylalanine, the CDR3 covers 14 amino acids. This entry keeps only the CDR3 DNA: 42 bases, framed from base 1. On this clone itself: The specificity of this receptor is unknown. Base qualities are not recorded, but no much larger clone differs from it by a single base.

TCRbeta CDR3 regions were amplified from genomic DNA by means of the immunoSEQ Assay, a bias-controlled multiplex PCR. In the paper's pipeline: The number of nucleated cells in each sample was estimated by amplification of reference gene primers within the assay. To quantify the absolute abundance of each unique TCRbeta CDR3 rearrangement, sequence reads were collapsed and filtered. Productive Simpson clonality was computed per sample as the square root of Simpson's diversity index over productive rearrangements. TCRdb obtained this table from immuneACCESS and retained in-frame rearrangements with V and J assigned. These tables miss some clones; where compared with another copy, unresolved V genes account for less than half of the shortfall, and the remainder is unexplained. That table furnishes V, J and clone size, whereas the DNA furnished D and trimming. The sample table shows about 210,000 clones, and roughly 87% are seen once. Clones ranked in the top ten supply about 9.3% of the sample.

The paper's findings and limits, for the study overall: How much clinical and demographic metadata was included differed by source and by participant, and the metadata was provided uncurated.

The sequencing input was PBMCs or T cells enriched from blood (not recorded which). This receptor was identified in a young man with acute COVID-19. The chain employs TRBV21-1 and TRBJ2-7; TRBD2, the table's D call, was not compared with the DNA. TRBV21-1 is flagged as a pseudogene. The DNA sequence is as follows: TGTGCCAGCAGCCTCCGGCAGACGGGCTACGAGCAGTACTTC. Translated, it reads CASSLRQTGYEQYF.